Shown below are 4 T cell receptor beta chains from a single sample sequenced in a study of shared clonotypes between healthy human individuals. Only in-frame clones appear in the TCRdb table, and some are missing; sequencing was by immunoSEQ multiplex PCR. The repertoire consists of about 2.3 million clones, with roughly 90% occurring once and the leading ten covering around 0.35%. The material sequenced was naive CD4+ T cells from PBMCs. Specified subset: CD45RA+ positively selected. The source of these receptors is a man between 18 and 29 years old in good health. Some clones in this sample may be carry-over from other donors' samples.

V usage is TRBV29-1 and J usage is TRBJ2-3; TRBD1 matches 10 bases. The junction had 13 bases not matched to a gene; V was cut back by 7 bases and J by 6 bases. Germline V gene lookup returns CDR1 SQVTM and CDR2 ANQGSEA. The CDR3 length is 15 residues. For the CDR3, the DNA is TGCAGCGGCCAACCGGGACAGGGGAGTTGGGATACGCAGTATTTT. This sequence encodes CSGQPGQGSWDTQYF.

As regards this clone: Germline and junction disagree at one end, which may indicate a read error. The chain joins TRBV18 to TRBJ1-2; 10 bases agree with TRBD1. CDR1 and CDR2 (germline): KGHSH, LQKENI. The CDR3 has 14 amino acids. The DNA for the CDR3 is TGTGCCAGCTCACCCCTAGACAGGGGGCCTGGCTGCACCTTC. Amino acids: CASSPLDRGPGCTF.

The gene calls are TRBV6-1 and TRBJ2-5; possible D gene TRBD2, 6 bases. The CDR3 length is 17 residues. Per the germline V gene, CDR1 is MNHNS and CDR2 is SASEGT. Trimming removed 4 bases at V and 7 bases at J, with 25 bases between. Written as DNA, the CDR3 is TGTGCCAGCAGTGCCACGCGAGCGGGCCTCGGGGGAGGGACCCAGTACTTC. As protein: CASSATRAGLGGGTQYF.

This clone was seen just once. This sample also contains other DNA sequences that code for the same CDR3. The chain uses TRBV18 and TRBJ1-4; D unclear. With 1 base removed from V and 5 bases from J, the gap between germline ends came to 8 bases. Germline V gene sequence: CDR1 KGHSH, CDR2 LQKENI. The CDR3 is 14 amino acids. CDR3 amino acids: CASSPLTGNEKLFF. CDR3 in DNA: TGTGCCAGCTCACCACTGACGGGGAATGAAAAACTGTTTTTT.